Below, one TCR beta chain is given with its context. These data belong to a study of blood T cell repertoires in COVID-19. Produced via immunoSEQ multiplex PCR; TCRdb's table is partial and in-frame only. The sample lists around 160,000 clones, approximately 80% occurring once. Sequenced material: peripheral blood. This TCR derives from a woman aged 40 to 50 with active or convalescent COVID-19.

Here the CDR3 reads CASSLSLSGRGYEQYF. In DNA form, the CDR3 reads TGTGCCAGCAGCTTATCCCTTAGCGGGAGGGGCTACGAGCAGTACTTC. The chain links TRBV11-2 to TRBJ2-7; 11 bases are a match to TRBD2. With V trimmed by 2 bases and J by 3 bases, 6 bases remained unmatched. The CDR3 covers 16 residues. The germline CDR1 and CDR2 sequences are SGHAT and FQNNGV.